A single sample is the source of the 3 T cell receptor beta chains below, sequenced in a study of blood T cells in healthy people across ages. Combining a sample-barcoded 5' primer with a J-beta primer mix, a second PCR ran for roughly 6 to 11 cycles. MiXCR, applied by TCRdb to the 5' RACE reads, yields one record per CDR3 protein. The sample holds 550,000 to 600,000 distinct CDR3 sequences, around 50% seen once. The material sequenced was blood. The receptor set was obtained from a man older than 75 in good health.

This sequence joins TRBV10-3 and TRBJ1-5, with TRBD1 matching 9 bases. CDR1 ENHRY and CDR2 SYGVKD come from the germline V gene. Losses at the gene ends were 5 bases for V and 3 bases for J; bases not matched to a gene: 5. The CDR3 length is 15 residues. The CDR3: CAISRTGEDNQPQHF. DNA of the CDR3: TGTGCCATCAGTAGGACAGGGGAAGACAATCAGCCCCAGCATTTT.

CDR3 in DNA: TGTGCCAGCAGCGTAGTGGCGCGGGGAGACAATGAGCAGTTCTTC. This encodes CASSVVARGDNEQFF. The genes are TRBV9 and TRBJ2-1, with D perhaps matching TRBD2 (6 bases). This CDR3 is 15 amino acids long. The V end was cut by 0 bases, the J end by 5 bases, with 12 bases between. Germline lookup yields CDR1 SGDLS and CDR2 YYNGEE.

The J gene is TRBJ2-1, the V gene TRBV6-2 or TRBV6-3; D remains unclear. This CDR3 has 13 amino acids. Germline loops: CDR1 MNHEY, CDR2 SVGEGT. V was pared by 0 bases and J by 5 bases, with 5 bases between. This CDR3 is CASSYSRNNEQFF. The CDR3 DNA reads as TGTGCCAGCAGTTACTCTAGGAACAATGAGCAGTTCTTC.